The rows below give T cell receptor beta chains drawn from one sample of a study of T cells in narcolepsy. This table comes from immunoSEQ multiplex PCR, and its TCRdb copy is limited to in-frame clones, with some not included. The table records some 16,000 clones, around 86% of them present only once. Source material: memory (CD45RA-) CD4+ T cells from blood. These receptors came from a human donor in good health. Both conserved end residues are part of each CDR3. D genes are given only for firm matches. Only some rows state a clone size, as once, few, many or a class for expanded clones.

>TRBJ2-3|TRBV30|-|-
CAWSGYSPVDTQYF
TGTGCCTGGAGTGGCTATTCCCCCGTCGATACGCAGTATTTT
>TRBJ2-2|TRBV10-3|TRBD2|once
CAISGTSGGSPRRELFF
TGTGCCATCAGCGGGACTAGCGGGGGGTCCCCCCGCCGGGAGCTGTTTTTT
>TRBJ2-2|TRBV28|TRBD2|-
CASMPPGGLTGELFF
TGTGCCAGCATGCCCCCGGGGGGGCTCACCGGGGAGCTGTTTTTT
>TRBJ2-3|TRBV6-5|TRBD1|-
CASRQGASTQYF
TGTGCCAGCAGGCAGGGGGCGAGTACGCAGTATTTT
>TRBJ2-1|TRBV5-1|-|-
CASSPQGTLRGDNEQFF
TGCGCCAGCAGCCCACAAGGGACTTTGCGAGGGGACAATGAGCAGTTCTTC
>TRBJ2-1|TRBV6-4|TRBD2|-
CASSDSKAGGRREQFF
TGTGCCAGCAGTGACTCGAAAGCGGGGGGGCGTCGTGAGCAGTTCTTC
>TRBJ2-7|TRBV6-5|-|-
CASTNGAGYEQYF
TGTGCCAGCACTAACGGGGCGGGTTACGAGCAGTACTTC
>TRBJ2-7|TRBV2|-|-
CASQRQFSYEQYF
TGTGCCAGTCAGAGGCAGTTTTCCTACGAGCAGTACTTC
>TRBJ1-4|TRBV5-1|-|-
CASSHLGGKDEKLFF
TGCGCCAGCAGCCACCTGGGAGGGAAGGACGAAAAACTGTTTTTT
>TRBJ2-1|TRBV6-6|TRBD2|-
CATSSSGGPNEQFF
TGTGCCACGAGCAGCAGCGGGGGGCCGAATGAGCAGTTCTTC
>TRBJ2-6|TRBV6-5|-|-
CASTLRVGANVLTF
TGTGCCAGCACTTTAAGGGTTGGGGCCAACGTCCTGACTTTC
>TRBJ2-3|TRBV7-2|TRBD1|once
CASSPGQGGTDTQYF
TGTGCCAGCAGCCCGGGACAGGGGGGCACAGATACGCAGTATTTT
>TRBJ1-4|TRBV7-9|TRBD1|-
CASSLAPTGLGEKLFF
TGTGCCAGCAGCTTAGCCCCGACAGGGTTGGGCGAAAAACTGTTTTTT
>TRBJ2-7|TRBV11-2|TRBD2|-
CASSLDLTSGRYEQYF
TGTGCCAGCAGCTTAGATCTGACTAGCGGCCGCTACGAGCAGTACTTC
>TRBJ2-7|TRBV5-1|-|-
CASSVGPTGSYEQYF
TGCGCCAGCAGCGTTGGACCCACAGGGTCCTACGAGCAGTACTTC
>TRBJ2-3|TRBV6-1|-|-
CASARRIFGDTQYF
TGTGCCAGCGCCAGACGGATTTTTGGAGATACGCAGTATTTT
>TRBJ1-5|TRBV6-5|-|-
CASSYSTVGQPQHF
TGTGCCAGCAGTTACTCCACGGTCGGTCAGCCCCAGCATTTT
>TRBJ1-2|TRBV11-2|-|-
CASSSELRAYFYGYTF
TGTGCCAGCAGCTCCGAGCTCAGGGCCTACTTCTATGGCTACACCTTC
>TRBJ2-3|TRBV4-3|-|-
CASSLQDQTDTQYF
TGCGCCAGCAGCCTACAAGACCAGACAGATACGCAGTATTTT
>TRBJ2-2|TRBV5-1|TRBD2|few
CASSSGGLNTGELFF
TGCGCCAGCAGCTCGGGGGGACTCAACACCGGGGAGCTGTTTTTT
>TRBJ1-4|TRBV7-8|-|-
CASSSPLPNEKLFF
TGTGCCAGCAGCTCTCCCCTACCTAATGAAAAACTGTTTTTT
>TRBJ2-2|TRBV11-2|TRBD2|once
CASTPISGFAGELFF
TGTGCCAGCACCCCCATTAGCGGGTTCGCCGGGGAGCTGTTTTTT
>TRBJ2-1|TRBV7-2|-|few
CASSLPGAEQFF
TGTGCCAGCAGCTTACCGGGAGCTGAGCAGTTCTTC
>TRBJ1-1|TRBV30|TRBD1|-
CAWSVPWFGQGATEAFF
TGTGCCTGGAGTGTCCCTTGGTTTGGGCAGGGGGCAACTGAAGCTTTCTTT
>TRBJ2-5|TRBV14|-|-
CASSQDGASAETQYF
TGTGCCAGCAGCCAAGACGGAGCCTCGGCAGAGACCCAGTACTTC
>TRBJ1-4|TRBV27|-|-
CASSSDRRGQKLFF
TGTGCCAGCAGTTCCGACAGAAGAGGCCAAAAACTGTTTTTT
>TRBJ1-6|TRBV29-1|-|few
CSVADSHNSPLHF
TGCAGCGTAGCCGACAGCCATAATTCACCCCTCCACTTT
>TRBJ1-3|TRBV30|-|few
CAWAGLFAGNTIYF
TGTGCCTGGGCAGGGCTTTTTGCCGGAAACACCATATATTTT
>TRBJ2-3|TRBV7-3|-|-
CASSLSQADTQYF
TGTGCCAGCAGCTTAAGCCAGGCAGATACGCAGTATTTT
>TRBJ2-3|TRBV6-5|-|-
CASGQGQVHTQYF
TGTGCCAGCGGGCAGGGGCAAGTTCATACGCAGTATTTT
>TRBJ2-7|TRBV11-1|TRBD1|-
CASSKTDRGNYEQYF
TGTGCCAGCAGCAAGACCGACAGGGGGAACTACGAGCAGTACTTC
>TRBJ1-3|TRBV14|TRBD1|-
CASSGYRGISGNTIYF
TGTGCCAGCAGCGGATACAGGGGGATCTCTGGAAACACCATATATTTT
>TRBJ1-2|TRBV7-9|-|few
CASIRMGEYWSGYTF
TGTGCCAGCATCCGGATGGGGGAGTATTGGTCTGGCTACACCTTC
>TRBJ2-7|TRBV12-5|-|-
CASGPPGTPISYEQYF
TGTGCTAGTGGTCCGCCCGGGACGCCAATCTCCTACGAGCAGTACTTC
>TRBJ1-1|TRBV12-5|-|-
CASGPLNTPTRGTEAFF
TGTGCTAGTGGTCCCCTAAATACTCCTACTCGAGGCACTGAAGCTTTCTTT